Below, 18 T cell receptor beta chains from the same sample are listed, as sequenced in a study of T-cell reconstitution after alpha-beta-depleted transplantation in children. This sample's TCRbeta library carried unique molecular identifier barcodes. Each CDR3 protein gets one entry after TCRdb re-called the PCR reads with MiXCR. The sample carries more than 200,000 distinct CDR3 sequences, roughly 26% recorded once. The sequencing used PBMCs, collected before TCRalphabeta/CD19-depleted stem cell transplant. These receptors were collected from a girl aged 2-10 years with Fanconi anemia, due to receive a stem cell transplant.

This clonotype was observed once. V gene TRBV10-3 combines with J gene TRBJ1-1; no reliable D call. The length of the CDR3 is 16 residues. Per germline, CDR1 ENHRY and CDR2 SYGVKD. The V and J ends lost 3 bases and 5 bases respectively, with 19 bases between them. CDR3 in DNA: TGTGCCATCAGTGAAGCACAGAAGGGAACGAGAACTGAAGCTTTCTTT. This codes for CAISEAQKGTRTEAFF.

This chain links TRBV7-9 with TRBJ2-5, with TRBD2 matching over 7 bases. The CDR3 consists of 15 residues. J lost 5 bases, V lost 4 bases, and 10 bases had no gene match. The germline CDR1 and CDR2 sequences are SEHNR and FQNEAQ (reference sequence). The CDR3 nucleotides read TGTGCCAGCAGCTATCCACTAGCGAGGGGCGAGACCCAGTACTTC. Encoded protein: CASSYPLARGETQYF.

This clonotype was counted ten times or more. This chain links TRBV20-1 with TRBJ2-1; 16 nucleotides match TRBD2. The J segment lost 12 bases and the V segment lost 4 bases, leaving 6 bases of the junction unmatched. Germline V gene sequence: CDR1 DFQATT, CDR2 SNEGSKA (reference sequence). The CDR3 covers 14 residues. CDR3: CSATGTSGRAAQFF. CDR3 nucleotides: TGCAGTGCTACCGGGACTAGCGGGAGGGCCGCGCAGTTCTTC.

V gene TRBV7-2 combines with J gene TRBJ1-5; possibly TRBD1 for D (6 bases). Germline V gene data show CDR1 as SGHTA and CDR2 as FQGNSA. This CDR3 has 16 residues. V dropped 10 bases and J dropped 0 bases, with 19 bases sitting between them. CDR3 in DNA: TGTGCCACCAGGTTGGACACAGGGCGTAGCAATCAGCCCCAGCATTTT. Protein: CATRLDTGRSNQPQHF. The full variable domain, with the rest looked up from reference TRBV7-2 and TRBJ1-5, is GAGVSQSPSNKVTEKGKDVELRCDPISGHTALYWYRQSLGQGLEFLIYFQGNSAPDKSGLPSDRFSAERTGGSVSTLTIQRTQQEDSAVYLCATRLDTGRSNQPQHFGDGTRLSIL.

This clonotype was seen ten or more times. The rearrangement joins TRBV7-9 to TRBJ2-2; D unresolved. The CDR3 runs to 14 residues. Between the trimmed V and J ends, which lost 5 bases and 6 bases, there was a span of 13 bases. Germline V gene sequence: CDR1 SEHNR, CDR2 FQNEAQ (reference sequence). CDR3 bases: TGTGCCAGCAGCGTTCTAAAGATTCCCGGGGAGCTGTTTTTT. This codes for CASSVLKIPGELFF.

This rearrangement joins TRBV20-1 to TRBJ2-3; 7 bases match TRBD2. Germline assignment: CDR1 DFQATT and CDR2 SNEGSKA (reference sequence). V was pared by 6 bases and J by 4 bases, with 13 bases of the junction left unmatched. This CDR3 is 15 amino acids long. This chain's CDR3 is CSASRGGSSADTQYF. DNA of the CDR3: TGCAGTGCGTCCCGCGGGGGAAGTAGTGCAGATACGCAGTATTTT.

The V gene is TRBV20-1, the J gene TRBJ1-2; D possibly corresponds to TRBD1 (5 bases). Germline V CDR1 and CDR2: DFQATT, SNEGSKA (reference sequence). V was clipped by 6 bases and J by 3 bases, with 11 bases between them. The CDR3 is 12 amino acids. DNA for the CDR3: TGCAGTGCGCCAGGGTTGGACTATGGCTACACCTTC. Translating it yields CSAPGLDYGYTF.

This sequence joins TRBV4-2 and TRBJ2-3; the match to TRBD2 covers 7 bases. Germline assignment: CDR1 LGHNA and CDR2 YNFKEQ. After removal of 0 bases from V and 0 bases from J, the junction contained 6 bases not matched to a gene. The CDR3 is made up of 17 amino acids. The CDR3 nucleotides are TGTGCCAGCAGCCAAGACACGGGGGGAGTTAGCACAGATACGCAGTATTTT. Its protein is CASSQDTGGVSTDTQYF.

The V and J genes are TRBV28 and TRBJ2-5, with D possibly matching TRBD1 (5 bases). From germline, CDR1 is MDHEN and CDR2 SYDVKM. The CDR3 is made up of 16 amino acids. With 3 bases removed from V and 4 bases from J, the gap between germline ends came to 18 bases. The CDR3 sequence: CASSLLVQGWGETQYF. The CDR3 bases are TGTGCCAGCAGTTTGTTGGTTCAGGGCTGGGGAGAGACCCAGTACTTC.

The V call is TRBV7-3, the J call TRBJ2-1; tentatively, D is TRBD2 (5 bases). Germline loops: CDR1 SGHTA, CDR2 FQGTGA. V shed 5 bases and J shed 8 bases, with 19 bases lying between them. CDR3 length equals 15 residues. The chain's CDR3 is CASSPSAGLGDEQFF. Written as DNA, the CDR3 is TGTGCCAGCAGCCCTAGTGCGGGCCTCGGGGATGAGCAGTTCTTC.

This clonotype was seen repeatedly, ten times or more. The CDR3 DNA reads TGCAGCGCCTGGACAAGTATGATTGTGAACACTGAAGCTTTCTTT. Translated, it gives CSAWTSMIVNTEAFF. J is TRBJ1-1 and V is TRBV29-1, with a tentative D call TRBD1 (5 bases). Trimming removed 7 bases at V and 0 bases at J, with 18 bases between. Germline loops: CDR1 SQVTM, CDR2 ANQGSEA. This CDR3 has 15 amino acids.

This clonotype was observed at least ten times. The V and J genes are TRBV3-1 and TRBJ2-3; D gene ambiguous. Germline CDR1 reads LGHDT; CDR2 reads YNNKEL (reference sequence). The CDR3 has 16 residues. V dropped 4 bases and J dropped 2 bases, with 16 bases sitting between them. CDR3 DNA sequence: TGTGCCAGCAGCCGTTCGGAGTCGCCGAACACAGATACGCAGTATTTT. Its translation: CASSRSESPNTDTQYF.

This clonotype occurred a few times. The rearrangement joins TRBV7-2 to TRBJ2-4; 8 bases are shared with TRBD2. This CDR3 contains 15 residues. Germline CDR1 SGHTA, CDR2 FQGNSA. Trimming removed 5 bases from V and 1 base from J; junction bases left unmatched: 4. The DNA for the CDR3 is TGTGCCAGCAGCAAATTAGCGGGGGCCAAAAACATTCAGTACTTC. Amino acid sequence: CASSKLAGAKNIQYF.

This clonotype was observed many times. The rearrangement links TRBV5-1 to TRBJ2-4, with D uncertain. Germline loops: CDR1 SGHRS, CDR2 YFSETQ. Trimming shortened V by 0 bases and J by 0 bases, and 7 bases separated the two germline ends. The CDR3 consists of 15 residues. CDR3 sequence (DNA): TGCGCCAGCAGCTTGGACCTCTTAGCCAAAAACATTCAGTACTTC. Translated: CASSLDLLAKNIQYF.

This clonotype occurred many times. The chain has TRBV18 and TRBJ2-3, with D hard to call. V dropped 2 bases and J dropped 6 bases, with 3 bases sitting between them. The germline CDR1 and CDR2 sequences are KGHSH and LQKENI. The CDR3 contains 11 residues. The CDR3 protein is CASSPTDTQYF. In DNA form, the CDR3 reads TGTGCCAGCTCACCAACGGATACGCAGTATTTT.

Ten or more counts support this clonotype. The CDR3 loop is CSVEVARGYNEQFF. As DNA, the CDR3 is TGCAGCGTTGAGGTAGCGCGAGGCTACAATGAGCAGTTCTTC. The J gene is TRBJ2-1, the V gene TRBV29-1, with a tentative D call TRBD2 (5 bases). This CDR3 contains 14 residues. Germline loops: CDR1 SQVTM, CDR2 ANQGSEA. Deletions cut 3 bases from V and 3 bases from J, with 12 bases between.

The chain couples TRBV20-1 to TRBJ1-2; D gene unclear. The V end was cut by 3 bases, the J end by 5 bases, with 10 bases between. The CDR3 runs 12 residues. CDR1 DFQATT and CDR2 SNEGSKA come from the germline V gene (reference sequence). The CDR3 loop is CSASSPSYGYTF. The CDR3 bases are TGCAGTGCTAGCAGCCCGTCTTATGGCTACACCTTC.

This chain links TRBV30 with TRBJ2-7, with no clear D. V lost 0 bases and J lost 3, with 9 bases in between. Germline assignment: CDR1 GTSNPN and CDR2 SVGIG (reference sequence). The CDR3 sequence is 13 residues long. CDR3 protein: CAWSVGFLYEQYF. Written as DNA, the CDR3 is TGTGCCTGGAGTGTGGGATTCCTCTACGAGCAGTACTTC. Variable domain in full (rest from reference TRBV30 and TRBJ2-7): SQTIHQWPATLVQPVGSPLSLECTVEGTSNPNLYWYRQAAGRGLQLLFYSVGIGQISSEVPQNLSASRPQDRQFILSSKKLLLSDSGFYLCAWSVGFLYEQYFGPGTRLTVT.